A single sample gave rise to the 19 T cell receptor beta chains below, sequenced in a study of post-analysis software for immune sequencing data. Findings and limits, study-wide: About 5 TRBV segments were more frequent in patients than controls; TRBV5-6, TRBV5-1 and TRBV20-1 belonged to this group.

Which antigens these TCRs recognize remains unknown. Unique molecular identifiers were present in the TCR beta cDNA libraries. TCRdb reprocessed the PCR reads via MiXCR and lists one record per CDR3 protein. Of approximately 150,000 distinct CDR3 sequences in the sample, approximately 30% were seen once. The sample was blood. The receptors come from a girl between 5 and 17 years old with multiple sclerosis.

The chain couples TRBV7-2 to TRBJ2-4; D gene uncertain. The end of the DNA aligns better with TRBJ2-7, so the J call may be wrong. From germline, CDR1 is SGHTA and CDR2 FQGNSA. There are 14 residues in the CDR3. The chain's CDR3 is CASSPRTYSHEQYF. CDR3 bases: TGTGCCAGCAGCCCCCGTACCTATTCCCACGAGCAGTACTTC.

Of note for this clonotype: A much larger clone is a single base away; this may be a read error. V is TRBV2 and J is TRBJ2-3; a weak D match, TRBD1 (6 bases). The CDR3 contains 16 residues. The germline gives CDR1 SNHLY, CDR2 FYNNEI. CDR3 nucleotides: TGTGCCCGCAGCCCCGTGTGGGGGCGGGGCACAGATACGCAGTATTTT. This translates into CARSPVWGRGTDTQYF.

As regards this clonotype: A clone one base away is much larger, so this may be a read error. V is TRBV20-1 and J is TRBJ2-7, with 9 bases that match TRBD1. V gave up 0 bases and J gave up 7 bases; unmatched junction bases: 16. The CDR3 loop spans 17 amino acids. Per germline, CDR1 DFQATT and CDR2 SNEGSKA (reference sequence). The chain's CDR3 is CSARDSGQGGTYNEQYF. The CDR3 DNA reads as TGCAGTGCTAGAGATTCGGGACAGGGAGGGACCTACAATGAGCAGTACTTC.

The chain couples TRBV4-1 to TRBJ2-2; 15 bases match TRBD2. Looked up from germline, CDR1 is MGHRA and CDR2 is YSYEKL. Trimming cost V 1 base and J 7 bases; bases outside gene matches: 4. CDR3 length equals 17 residues. CDR3 protein: CASSQGGLAGGDGELFF. CDR3 coding DNA: TGCGCCAGCAGCCAAGGGGGACTAGCGGGAGGTGACGGGGAGCTGTTTTTT.

This clonotype was seen ten or more times. CDR3 DNA sequence: TGTGCCAGCAGTATAAAGACTAGCGGGAAAGACGAGCAGTACTTC. Protein product: CASSIKTSGKDEQYF. This chain links TRBV3-1 with TRBJ2-7; 11 bases are a match to TRBD2. The CDR3 length is 15 residues. Germline-derived CDR1 and CDR2 are LGHDT and YNNKEL (reference sequence). The V segment lost 6 bases and the J segment 5 bases; nucleotides outside the gene matches: 9.

Concerning this clonotype itself: A much more abundant neighbour one base away suggests this may be a read error. The chain is built from TRBV10-3 and TRBJ1-4; 9 positions match TRBD1. The germline V gene has CDR1 ENHRY and CDR2 SYGVKD. J was trimmed by 3 bases and V by 3 bases; bases with no gene match: 5. CDR3 size: 16 residues. CDR3 loop: CAISDPRTGANEKLFF. The CDR3 nucleotides read TGTGCCATCAGTGATCCACGGACAGGGGCTAATGAAAAACTGTTTTTT.

This clonotype has a handful of counts. At one of its ends the junction is not consistent with the germline gene, which may arise from a read error. The chain recombines TRBV2 with TRBJ2-7; maybe TRBD1 (6 bases). The better agreement between TRBJ2-4 and the DNA end casts doubt on the J call. CDR1 SNHLY and CDR2 FYNNEI come from the germline V gene. The CDR3 runs 14 residues. The CDR3 coding sequence is TGTGCCGGCAGTGAATTCCCGGGACAAGACATTCAGTACTTC. Protein: CAGSEFPGQDIQYF.

This clonotype was seen ten or more times. J is TRBJ1-5 and V is TRBV20-1; D gene uncertain. V lost 1 base and J 0 bases, leaving 10 bases between the germline ends. The V gene's germline CDR1 is DFQATT and CDR2 SNEGSKA (reference sequence). The CDR3 consists of 15 residues. The CDR3 is CSARGLGNSNQPQHF. The CDR3 nucleotides are TGCAGTGCTAGAGGTCTGGGGAATAGCAATCAGCCCCAGCATTTT.

Of note for this clonotype: This could be a read error, since a much larger clone is one nucleotide away. This rearrangement joins TRBV20-1 to TRBJ2-3; 13 positions match TRBD2. The CDR3 covers 14 residues. Germline values: CDR1 DFQATT, CDR2 SNEGSKA (reference sequence). CDR3 sequence reads: CGAQSGLAGDTQYF. DNA for the CDR3: TGCGGTGCTCAGTCGGGACTAGCGGGGGATACGCAGTATTTT.

This clonotype was seen at least ten times. The rearrangement uses TRBV3-1 and TRBJ2-3; the match to TRBD2 covers 7 bases. V was pared by 3 bases and J by 4 bases, with 10 bases of the junction left unmatched. The CDR3 has 16 residues. Germline lookup yields CDR1 LGHDT and CDR2 YNNKEL (reference sequence). CDR3 sequence (DNA): TGTGCCAGCAGCCAGGGTAGCGGGTCTGCCGCAGATACGCAGTATTTT. This gives the protein CASSQGSGSAADTQYF.

This clonotype was counted between two and nine times. V and J are TRBV7-8 and TRBJ1-1; D is undetermined. From germline, CDR1 is SGHVS and CDR2 FQNEAQ. Trimming cost V 3 bases and J 1 base, with 9 bases left between them. CDR3 length equals 14 residues. CDR3 DNA: TGTGCCAGCAGCTTGAACTTCCAGAACACTGAAGCTTTCTTT. Amino acid sequence: CASSLNFQNTEAFF.

The V and J genes are TRBV9 and TRBJ2-1, with 9 bases aligning to TRBD1. In germline, CDR1 is SGDLS, CDR2 YYNGEE. The V and J ends lost 3 bases and 0 bases, in that order; junction bases with no gene match: 10. The CDR3 is made up of 18 amino acids. CDR3 DNA: TGTGCCAGCAGCGACCGGGACAGGGCTTTATCCTCCTACAATGAGCAGTTCTTC. It yields the protein CASSDRDRALSSYNEQFF.

The chain combines TRBV12-3 or TRBV12-4 with TRBJ2-7; possibly TRBD2 for D (5 bases). Trimming took off 6 bases at V and 0 bases at J, with 12 bases between the two ends. The CDR3 has 14 amino acids. In DNA, the CDR3 is TGTGCCAGCAGGCTAGACGGGAACTCCTACGAGCAGTACTTC. It specifies CASRLDGNSYEQYF.

The chain has TRBV12-3 or TRBV12-4 and TRBJ1-1; the D is unclear. V was clipped by 9 bases and J by 5 bases, with 13 bases between them. CDR3 length: 12 amino acids. The CDR3 is CASQDPRTEAFF. The DNA of the CDR3 is TGTGCCAGTCAAGACCCCAGGACTGAAGCTTTCTTT.

In its sample, this clonotype was seen a few times. This chain uses TRBV28 with TRBJ2-5; 12 bases are shared with TRBD2. CDR3 length: 18 residues. The trim removed 5 bases at V and 2 bases at J, leaving 12 bases unmatched. CDR1 and CDR2 from the germline V gene are MDHEN and SYDVKM. CDR3 sequence reads: CASSALGTSGLIQETQYF. CDR3 in DNA: TGTGCCAGCAGTGCACTCGGGACTAGCGGGCTGATACAAGAGACCCAGTACTTC.

This clonotype was observed a few times. One junction end disagrees with the germline gene, perhaps due to a read error. The genes are TRBV4-1 and TRBJ2-1; weak D call: TRBD1 (6 bases). Germline loops: CDR1 MGHRA, CDR2 YSYEKL. The length of the CDR3 is 16 residues. The CDR3 region has the DNA TGCGCCGGCAGCCACCTTAGGGGCTTAGGGGGCAATGAGCAGTTCTTC. Amino acids: CAGSHLRGLGGNEQFF.

The rearrangement uses TRBV2 and TRBJ2-5, with 7 bases lining up with TRBD2. After removal of 7 bases from V and 2 bases from J, the junction contained 7 bases not matched to a gene. The CDR3 runs 14 residues. CDR1 and CDR2 (germline): SNHLY, FYNNEI. CDR3 bases: TGTGCCAGCAAGGGTCGACTAGCACAAGAGACCCAGTACTTC. This gives the protein CASKGRLAQETQYF. The whole variable domain, filled in from reference TRBV2 and TRBJ2-5, reads EPEVTQTPSHQVTQMGQEVILRCVPISNHLYFYWYRQILGQKVEFLVSFYNNEISEKSEIFDDQFSVERPDGSNFTLKIRSTKLEDSAMYFCASKGRLAQETQYFGPGTRLLVL.

V usage is TRBV7-2 and J usage is TRBJ2-1; possible D gene TRBD2, 6 bases. V dropped 5 bases and J dropped 4 bases, with 15 bases sitting between them. Germline V CDR1 and CDR2: SGHTA, FQGNSA. CDR3 size: 15 residues. The CDR3 DNA reads as TGTGCCAGCAGCCCGGGACTCACCTATTACAATGAGCAGTTCTTC. Its protein product is CASSPGLTYYNEQFF.

This clonotype was counted ten times or more. The chain recombines TRBV7-9 with TRBJ2-1; 11 bases align to TRBD2. The CDR3 is made up of 15 amino acids. Germline lookup yields CDR1 SEHNR and CDR2 FQNEAQ (reference sequence). V trimming: 5 bases; J trimming: 1 base; junction bases outside the gene matches: 1. The CDR3 DNA reads TGTGCCAGCAGCGGACTAGCGGGTTCCTACAATGAGCAGTTCTTC. This translates into CASSGLAGSYNEQFF. Full variable domain (rest looked up from reference TRBV7-9 and TRBJ2-1): DTGVSQNPRHKITKRGQNVTFRCDPISEHNRLYWYRQTLGQGPEFLTYFQNEAQLEKSRLLSDRFSAERPKGSFSTLEIQRTEQGDSAMYLCASSGLAGSYNEQFFGPGTRLTVL.